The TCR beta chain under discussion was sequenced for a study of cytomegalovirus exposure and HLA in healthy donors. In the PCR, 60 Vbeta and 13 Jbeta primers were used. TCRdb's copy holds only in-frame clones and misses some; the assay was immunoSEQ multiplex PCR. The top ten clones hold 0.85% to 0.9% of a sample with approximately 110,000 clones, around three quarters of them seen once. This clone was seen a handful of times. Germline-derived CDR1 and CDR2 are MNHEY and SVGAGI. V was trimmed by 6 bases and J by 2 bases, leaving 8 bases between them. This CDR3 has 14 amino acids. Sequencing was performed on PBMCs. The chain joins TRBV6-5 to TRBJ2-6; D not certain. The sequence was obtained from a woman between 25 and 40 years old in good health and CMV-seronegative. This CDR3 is CASSLSPGANVLTF. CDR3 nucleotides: TGTGCCAGCAGCCTATCACCTGGGGCCAACGTCCTGACTTTC.